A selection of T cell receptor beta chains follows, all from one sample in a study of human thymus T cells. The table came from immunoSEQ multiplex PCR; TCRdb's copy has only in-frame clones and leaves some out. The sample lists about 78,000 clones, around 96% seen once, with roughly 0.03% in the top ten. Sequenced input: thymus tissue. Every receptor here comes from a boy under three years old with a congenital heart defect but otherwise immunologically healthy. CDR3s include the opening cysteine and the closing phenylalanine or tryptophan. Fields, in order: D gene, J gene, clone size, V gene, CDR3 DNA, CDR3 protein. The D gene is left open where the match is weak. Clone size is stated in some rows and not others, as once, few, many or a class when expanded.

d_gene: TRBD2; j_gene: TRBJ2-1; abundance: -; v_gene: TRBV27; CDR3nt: TGTGCCAGCCGCCTAGCGGCCTACAATGAGCAGTTCTTC; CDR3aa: CASRLAAYNEQFF
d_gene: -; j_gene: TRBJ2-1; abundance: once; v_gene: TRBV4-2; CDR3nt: TGTGCCAGCAGCCAAGATGGGGCGCCAGGGGTTGTTAGGCACAATGAGCAGTTCTTC; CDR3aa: CASSQDGAPGVVRHNEQFF
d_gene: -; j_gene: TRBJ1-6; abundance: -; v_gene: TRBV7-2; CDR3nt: TGTGCCAGCAGCCTCTGCCTAGGGGGGGCGTCACCCCTCCACTTT; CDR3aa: CASSLCLGGASPLHF
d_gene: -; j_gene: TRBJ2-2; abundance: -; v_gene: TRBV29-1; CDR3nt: TGCAGCGTTGAAGAAAGGGGAGGCAAGGATGGATCGAACACCGGGGAGCTGTTTTTT; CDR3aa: CSVEERGGKDGSNTGELFF
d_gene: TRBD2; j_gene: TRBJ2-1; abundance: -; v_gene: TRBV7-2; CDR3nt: TGTGCCAGCAGCTCACTAGCGGGACCCTACAATGAGCAGTTCTTC; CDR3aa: CASSSLAGPYNEQFF
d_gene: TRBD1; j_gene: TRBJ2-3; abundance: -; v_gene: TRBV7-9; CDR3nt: TGTGCCAGCAGCACGGGACAGGCACGCACAGATACGCAGTATTTT; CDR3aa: CASSTGQARTDTQYF
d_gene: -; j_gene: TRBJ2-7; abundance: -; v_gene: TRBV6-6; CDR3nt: TGTGCCAGCAGTTACAATGGGCCCTCCTACGAGCAGTACTTC; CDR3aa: CASSYNGPSYEQYF
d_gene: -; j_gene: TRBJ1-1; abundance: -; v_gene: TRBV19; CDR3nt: TGTGCCACCGCTACCGCGGAAAACACTGAAGCTTTCTTT; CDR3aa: CATATAENTEAFF
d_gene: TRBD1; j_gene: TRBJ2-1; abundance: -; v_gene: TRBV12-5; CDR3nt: TGTGCTAGTGGCGCGCAGGGGGCGCGGGACAATGAGCAGTTCTTC; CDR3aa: CASGAQGARDNEQFF
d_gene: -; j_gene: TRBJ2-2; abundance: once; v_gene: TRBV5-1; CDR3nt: TGCGCCAGCAGCTTGGACGATGGAGACCCGAACACCGGGGAGCTGTTTTTT; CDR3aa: CASSLDDGDPNTGELFF
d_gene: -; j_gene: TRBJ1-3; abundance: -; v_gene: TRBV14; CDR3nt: TGTGCCAGCAGCCAAGCGCTGAAAGGAAACACCATATATTTT; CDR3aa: CASSQALKGNTIYF
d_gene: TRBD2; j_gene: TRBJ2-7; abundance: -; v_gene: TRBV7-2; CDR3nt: TGTGCCAGCAGCCCCCGGACTAGCGGGAGGGGCGAGCAGTACTTC; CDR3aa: CASSPRTSGRGEQYF
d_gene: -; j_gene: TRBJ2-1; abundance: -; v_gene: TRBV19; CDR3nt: TGTGCCAGTAGTATCACCAACCGAGGCAGGGGAGGCAATGAGCAGTTCTTC; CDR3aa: CASSITNRGRGGNEQFF
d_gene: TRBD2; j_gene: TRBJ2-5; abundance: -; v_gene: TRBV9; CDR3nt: TGTGCCAGCAGCGTATCCCCGGGACTAGCGGTTGGGACCCAGTACTTC; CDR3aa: CASSVSPGLAVGTQYF
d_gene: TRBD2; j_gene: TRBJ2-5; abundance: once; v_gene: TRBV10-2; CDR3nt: TGCGCCAGCGGACTTACTAGAGCTGGGACTAGCAAAGAGACCCAGTACTTC; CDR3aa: CASGLTRAGTSKETQYF
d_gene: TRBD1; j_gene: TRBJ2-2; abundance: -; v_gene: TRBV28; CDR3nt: TGTGCCACATTACCTCCCAGGACCCACAGGGGCGCCGGGGAGCTGTTTTTT; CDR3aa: CATLPPRTHRGAGELFF
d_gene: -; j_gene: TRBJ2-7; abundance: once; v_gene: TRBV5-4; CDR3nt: TGTGCCAGCAGCTTAGGGGGTACCGACGAGCAGTACTTC; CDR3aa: CASSLGGTDEQYF
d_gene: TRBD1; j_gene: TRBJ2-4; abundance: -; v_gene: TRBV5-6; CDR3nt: TGTGCCAGCAGCTGGACAGGGGTCACTATAGCCAAAAACATTCAGTACTTC; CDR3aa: CASSWTGVTIAKNIQYF
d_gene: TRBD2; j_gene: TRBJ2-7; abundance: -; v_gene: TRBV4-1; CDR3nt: TGCGCCAGCAGCCCGCCCGAGGCCGGGACTAGCGTCTACGAGCAGTACTTC; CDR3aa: CASSPPEAGTSVYEQYF
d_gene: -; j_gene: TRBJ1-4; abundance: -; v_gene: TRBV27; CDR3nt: TGTGCCAGCAGTTTACACGGGGCCGATAATGAAAAACTGTTTTTT; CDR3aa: CASSLHGADNEKLFF
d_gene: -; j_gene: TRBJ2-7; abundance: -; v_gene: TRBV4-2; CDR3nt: TGTGCCAGCAGCCAAGATCCAGTAGGGGACTGCTACTACGAGCAGTACTTC; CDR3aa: CASSQDPVGDCYYEQYF
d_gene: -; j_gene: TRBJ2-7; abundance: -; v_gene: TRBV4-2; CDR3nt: TGTGCCAGCAGCCGAAAGATCATAGGACTGGGGATTTACGAGCAGTACTTC; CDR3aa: CASSRKIIGLGIYEQYF
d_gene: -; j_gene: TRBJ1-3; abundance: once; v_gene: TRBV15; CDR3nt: TGTGCCACCAGCACCACTCTTGGGGGAACCCCCCCCACCAGCTCTGGAAACACCATATATTTT; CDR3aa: CATSTTLGGTPPTSSGNTIYF
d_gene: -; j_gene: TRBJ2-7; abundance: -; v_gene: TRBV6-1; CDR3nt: TGTGCCAGCAGTGAAGCGACTGGAATTAGCGAGCAGTACTTC; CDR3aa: CASSEATGISEQYF
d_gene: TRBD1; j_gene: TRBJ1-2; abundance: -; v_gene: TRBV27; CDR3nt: TGTGCCAGCAGTTTAACCGGACAGGGGGCGGAAGGCTACACCTTC; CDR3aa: CASSLTGQGAEGYTF
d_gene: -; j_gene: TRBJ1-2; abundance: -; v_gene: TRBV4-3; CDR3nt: TGCGCCAGCAGCCAAGATGGGAGGGATGGGGAAGGGGTCTATGGCTACACCTTC; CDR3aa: CASSQDGRDGEGVYGYTF
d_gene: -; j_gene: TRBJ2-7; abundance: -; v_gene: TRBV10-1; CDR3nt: TGCGCCAGCAGTCCGGGGCTGGCGGGTCCGACCTACGAGCAGTACTTC; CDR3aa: CASSPGLAGPTYEQYF
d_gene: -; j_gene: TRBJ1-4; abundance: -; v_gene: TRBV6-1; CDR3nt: TGTGCCAGCAGCGAAAAGGGGCGGAGCCTCGAAAAACTGTTTTTT; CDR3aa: CASSEKGRSLEKLFF
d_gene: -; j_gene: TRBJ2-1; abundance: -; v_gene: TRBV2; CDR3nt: TGTGCCAGCACTAAGGGGGACAATGAGCAGTTCTTC; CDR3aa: CASTKGDNEQFF
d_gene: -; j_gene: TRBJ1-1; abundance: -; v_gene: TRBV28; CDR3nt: TGTGCCAGCAGTTTAGTCGGCCAGGGAGACACTGAAGCTTTCTTT; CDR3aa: CASSLVGQGDTEAFF
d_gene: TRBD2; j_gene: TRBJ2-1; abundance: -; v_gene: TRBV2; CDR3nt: TGTGCCATGCTGGTGACTAGCGGGGTAAATGAGCAGTTCTTC; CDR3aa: CAMLVTSGVNEQFF
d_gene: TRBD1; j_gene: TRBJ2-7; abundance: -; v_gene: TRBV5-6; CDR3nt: TGTGCCAGCACCCTTATTGGGACAGCCTACGAGCAGTACTTC; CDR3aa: CASTLIGTAYEQYF
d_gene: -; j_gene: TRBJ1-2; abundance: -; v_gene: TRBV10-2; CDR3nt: TGCGCCAGCAGGGCCGGGCTCCAGGTTAGCTATGGCTACACCTTC; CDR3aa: CASRAGLQVSYGYTF
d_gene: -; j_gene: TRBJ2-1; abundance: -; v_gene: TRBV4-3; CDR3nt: TGCGCCAGCAGCCAGAGACCCCCTGGGAACAATGAGCAGTTCTTC; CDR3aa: CASSQRPPGNNEQFF
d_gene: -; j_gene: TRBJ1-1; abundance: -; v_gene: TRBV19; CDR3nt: TGTGCCAGTAGTATATTACACAGGTCAGCTTTCTTT; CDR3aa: CASSILHRSAFF
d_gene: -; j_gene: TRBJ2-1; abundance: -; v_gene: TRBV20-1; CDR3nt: TGCAGTGCTAGCGACGAGCAGTTCTTC; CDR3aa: CSASDEQFF
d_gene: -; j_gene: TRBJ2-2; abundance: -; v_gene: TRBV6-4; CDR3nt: TGTGCCAGCAGTGTTTGGCCCGTACGGAATACCGGGGAGCTGTTTTTT; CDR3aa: CASSVWPVRNTGELFF
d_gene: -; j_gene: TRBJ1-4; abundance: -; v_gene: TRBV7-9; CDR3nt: TGTGCCAGCAGCTTAGGGGCGACAGCAACTAATGAAAAACTGTTTTTT; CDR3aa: CASSLGATATNEKLFF
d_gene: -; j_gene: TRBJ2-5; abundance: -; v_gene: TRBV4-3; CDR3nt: TGCGCCAGCAGCCAAGCTAGAAGGGAGACCCAGTACTTC; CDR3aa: CASSQARRETQYF
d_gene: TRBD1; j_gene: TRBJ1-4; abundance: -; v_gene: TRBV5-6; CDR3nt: TGTGCCAGCAGCTCGGGACAGCTGTTTGCAACTAATGAAAAACTGTTTTTT; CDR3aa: CASSSGQLFATNEKLFF
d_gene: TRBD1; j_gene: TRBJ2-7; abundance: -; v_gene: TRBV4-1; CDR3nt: TGCGCCAGCAGCCAAGGGGACAGCCTCTCCTACGAGCAGTACTTC; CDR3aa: CASSQGDSLSYEQYF
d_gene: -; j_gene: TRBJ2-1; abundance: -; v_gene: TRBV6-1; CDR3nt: TGTGCCAGCAGTGATAGGGGGGCCCTCTACTACAATGAGCAGTTCTTC; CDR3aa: CASSDRGALYYNEQFF
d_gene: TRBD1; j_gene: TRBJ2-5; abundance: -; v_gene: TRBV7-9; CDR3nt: TGTGCCAGCAGCTACAGGGGATCGGGAAAGGAGGAGACCCAGTACTTC; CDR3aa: CASSYRGSGKEETQYF
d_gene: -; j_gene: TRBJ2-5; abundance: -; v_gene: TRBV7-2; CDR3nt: TGTGCCAGCAGCTCCGACAGTTTTCAAGAGACCCAGTACTTC; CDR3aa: CASSSDSFQETQYF
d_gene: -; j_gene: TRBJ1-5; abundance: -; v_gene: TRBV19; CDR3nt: TGTGCCAGTAGCTTGGATAGCAATCAGCCCCAGCATTTT; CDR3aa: CASSLDSNQPQHF
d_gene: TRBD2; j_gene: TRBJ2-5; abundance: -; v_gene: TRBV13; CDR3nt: TGTGCCAGCAGCTCCACCCTACTAGCGGGGTCAGAGACCCAGTACTTC; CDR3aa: CASSSTLLAGSETQYF
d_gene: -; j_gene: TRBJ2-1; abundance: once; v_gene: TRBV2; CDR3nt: TGTGCCAGCAATTTTCCGGGCGAACCTTACAATGAGCAGTTCTTC; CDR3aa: CASNFPGEPYNEQFF
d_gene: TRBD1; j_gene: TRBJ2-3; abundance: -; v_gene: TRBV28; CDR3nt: TGTGCCAGCAGTTTCGTAGGAAACAGGGGGCACACAGATACGCAGTATTTT; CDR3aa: CASSFVGNRGHTDTQYF
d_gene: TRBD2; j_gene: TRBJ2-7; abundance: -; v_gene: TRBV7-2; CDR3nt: TGTGCCAGCAGCCCCCGGGAGCGGGGATCCTACGAGCAGTACTTC; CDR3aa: CASSPRERGSYEQYF
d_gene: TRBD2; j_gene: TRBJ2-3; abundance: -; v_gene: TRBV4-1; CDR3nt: TGCGCCAGCAGCCAAGATCACCGGGGGAGGGACACAGATACGCAGTATTTT; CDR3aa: CASSQDHRGRDTDTQYF
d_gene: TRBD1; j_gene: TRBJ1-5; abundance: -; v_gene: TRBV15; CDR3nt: TGTGCCACCAGCAGAGCCGAGACAGGGGACCAGCCCCAGCATTTT; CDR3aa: CATSRAETGDQPQHF
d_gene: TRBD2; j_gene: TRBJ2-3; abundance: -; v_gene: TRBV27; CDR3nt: TGTGCCAGCAGTCCGGCTAGCGGACTTAGCACAGATACGCAGTATTTT; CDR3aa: CASSPASGLSTDTQYF
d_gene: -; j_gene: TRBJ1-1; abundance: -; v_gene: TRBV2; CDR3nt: TGTGCCAGGGGAGGGGGGAACACTGAAGCTTTCTTT; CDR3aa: CARGGGNTEAFF
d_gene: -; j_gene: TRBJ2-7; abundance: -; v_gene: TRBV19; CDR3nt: TGTGCCAGTAGTAAATCGGGGAAGGGCTACGAGCAGTACTTC; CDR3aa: CASSKSGKGYEQYF
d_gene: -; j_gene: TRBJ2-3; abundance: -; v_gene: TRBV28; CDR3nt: TGTGCCAGCAGTTCCGAAGGGCTAGCGTATACGCAGTATTTT; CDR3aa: CASSSEGLAYTQYF